This T cell receptor (beta chain) is drawn from a study of T cell responses to AZD1222 COVID-19 vaccine. This clone was detected only once. Its antigen is unidentified. Profiling relied on immunoSEQ multiplex PCR, and the TCRdb table lists in-frame clones only, not all of them. The sample contains roughly 120,000 clones, 70% to 90% of which appear only once. General study results and limits: Close to half of spike-specific TCRs reportedly recognize unmutated variant regions. Repertoires were obtained solely post-peak T cell response.

The germline V gene encodes CDR1 SGHTA and CDR2 FQGNSA. The CDR3 spans 15 residues. Trimming left V 2 bases short and J 0 bases short, with 7 bases between. The source of this sequence is an adult who received the AZD1222 COVID-19 vaccine. The chain links TRBV7-2 to TRBJ2-2; D may be TRBD1 (5 bases). The input for sequencing was peripheral blood, taken 28 days after the second AZD1222 dose. The CDR3, as DNA: TGTGCCAGCAGCTTAACAGGAACGAACACCGGGGAGCTGTTTTTT. Protein: CASSLTGTNTGELFF.